Listed below are T cell receptor beta chains from one sample, sequenced in a study of regulatory T cells in long-lasting Graves disease. Each CDR3 protein is one row after TCRdb ran MiXCR on the multiplex PCR reads. The sample has about 200,000 distinct CDR3 sequences; approximately 18% are singletons. These same records also appear under a second study, on T cells in Graves' hyperthyroidism and ophthalmopathy.

Sample: peripheral blood mononuclear cells (PBMCs), taken at new diagnosis, from a patient treated with antithyroid drugs. These receptors all stem from a woman between 25 and 40 years old with Graves disease. Both conserved end residues are part of each CDR3. Each record gives: J gene, D gene, clone size, V gene, CDR3 DNA, CDR3 protein. D genes are given only for firm matches. Not all rows give a size; the values are once, few, many and, for expanded clones, a class.

J gene: TRBJ1-1
D gene: -
clone size: many
V gene: TRBV5-4
CDR3 DNA: TGTGCCAGCAGCCTATTACAGGAGACTGAAGCTTTCTTT
CDR3 protein: CASSLLQETEAFF

J gene: TRBJ2-7
D gene: TRBD2
clone size: many
V gene: TRBV3-1
CDR3 DNA: TGTGCCAGCAGCCAAGGTTTTAGCGGGGTTAAGGGCGAGCAGTACTTC
CDR3 protein: CASSQGFSGVKGEQYF

J gene: TRBJ2-7
D gene: -
clone size: many
V gene: TRBV20-1
CDR3 DNA: TGCAGTGCTAGAGGACCCTTAAACGAGCAGTACTTC
CDR3 protein: CSARGPLNEQYF

J gene: TRBJ2-3
D gene: -
clone size: many
V gene: TRBV6-2/TRBV6-3
CDR3 DNA: TGTGCCAGCATCAGATTGATAACTAGCACAGATACGCAGTATTTT
CDR3 protein: CASIRLITSTDTQYF

J gene: TRBJ1-5
D gene: TRBD1
clone size: many
V gene: TRBV7-9
CDR3 DNA: TGTGCCAGCAGCCGAGACAGGGGGCAACGGCAGCCCCAGCATTTT
CDR3 protein: CASSRDRGQRQPQHF

J gene: TRBJ1-5
D gene: -
clone size: -
V gene: TRBV4-1
CDR3 DNA: TGCGCCAGCGGACAAGGACTAATAAATCAGCCCCAGCATTTT
CDR3 protein: CASGQGLINQPQHF

J gene: TRBJ1-5
D gene: TRBD1
clone size: once
V gene: TRBV27
CDR3 DNA: TGTGCCAGCAGTTTATGGCCGGGACAGGGGGGGAAACAGCCCCAGCATTTT
CDR3 protein: CASSLWPGQGGKQPQHF

J gene: TRBJ1-1
D gene: -
clone size: many
V gene: TRBV2
CDR3 DNA: TGTGCCAGCAGCCATCAAGGGCAGGGAATGAGGGCTTTCTTT
CDR3 protein: CASSHQGQGMRAFF

J gene: TRBJ1-4
D gene: -
clone size: many
V gene: TRBV12-5
CDR3 DNA: TGTGCTAGTGGGACGGAAGGGAAAAATGAAAAACTGTTTTTT
CDR3 protein: CASGTEGKNEKLFF

J gene: TRBJ2-2
D gene: -
clone size: many
V gene: TRBV6-1
CDR3 DNA: TGTGCCAGCAGGCGGACAGAGAACACCGGGGAGCTGTTTTTT
CDR3 protein: CASRRTENTGELFF

J gene: TRBJ1-1
D gene: -
clone size: few
V gene: TRBV20-1
CDR3 DNA: TGCAGTGCTAGAGACGTTTATTGGACGGCGAACACTGAAGCTTTCTTT
CDR3 protein: CSARDVYWTANTEAFF

J gene: TRBJ2-2
D gene: TRBD2
clone size: many
V gene: TRBV6-1
CDR3 DNA: TGTGCCAGCAGTGTAGCGGGAGTTCTGGGCACCGGGGAGCTGTTTTTT
CDR3 protein: CASSVAGVLGTGELFF

J gene: TRBJ2-7
D gene: TRBD1
clone size: many
V gene: TRBV3-1
CDR3 DNA: TGTGCCAGCAGCCAAAGGGAGACAGGGTTCGAGCAGTACTTC
CDR3 protein: CASSQRETGFEQYF

J gene: TRBJ2-2
D gene: -
clone size: -
V gene: TRBV7-3
CDR3 DNA: TGTGCCAGCAGCTTATCCGGGAATAGGTACACCGGGGAGCTGTTTTTT
CDR3 protein: CASSLSGNRYTGELFF

J gene: TRBJ2-3
D gene: TRBD2
clone size: many
V gene: TRBV30
CDR3 DNA: TGTGCCTGGAGTTCCGAGACTAGCGGGAGGACAGATACGCAGTATTTT
CDR3 protein: CAWSSETSGRTDTQYF

J gene: TRBJ2-7
D gene: -
clone size: many
V gene: TRBV11-3
CDR3 DNA: TGTGCCAGCAGCTTAACAAACTACGAGCAGTACTTC
CDR3 protein: CASSLTNYEQYF

J gene: TRBJ2-3
D gene: TRBD2
clone size: -
V gene: TRBV7-6
CDR3 DNA: TGTGCCAGCAGCAATCCGGGACTAGCGGACACAGATACGCAGTATTTT
CDR3 protein: CASSNPGLADTDTQYF

J gene: TRBJ2-2
D gene: TRBD1
clone size: few
V gene: TRBV18
CDR3 DNA: TGTGCCAGCTCACCGGGGACAGGGTTGGACACCGGGGAGCTGTTTTTT
CDR3 protein: CASSPGTGLDTGELFF

J gene: TRBJ2-3
D gene: -
clone size: -
V gene: TRBV13
CDR3 DNA: TGTGCCAGCAGCTCCATCAGCGACGGACGGGCCGTATTT
CDR3 protein: CASSSISDGRAVF

J gene: TRBJ2-7
D gene: TRBD1
clone size: many
V gene: TRBV11-2
CDR3 DNA: TGTGCCAGCAGCTTAGGGGGAACAGGGGGCGGGTCCTACGAGCAGTACTTC
CDR3 protein: CASSLGGTGGGSYEQYF

J gene: TRBJ2-1
D gene: -
clone size: many
V gene: TRBV7-6
CDR3 DNA: TGTGCCAGCAGCTTTAGAGGGGGCAATGAGCAGTTCTTC
CDR3 protein: CASSFRGGNEQFF

J gene: TRBJ1-6
D gene: -
clone size: many
V gene: TRBV9
CDR3 DNA: TGTGCCAGCAGCGTAGCGGGTGGGTTGGGCTCACCCCTCCACTTT
CDR3 protein: CASSVAGGLGSPLHF

J gene: TRBJ2-1
D gene: TRBD2
clone size: many
V gene: TRBV6-2/TRBV6-3
CDR3 DNA: TGTGCCAGCAGTTACTCAGCGGGGTACAATGAGCAGTTCTTC
CDR3 protein: CASSYSAGYNEQFF

J gene: TRBJ2-5
D gene: TRBD2
clone size: -
V gene: TRBV7-2
CDR3 DNA: TGTGCCAGCAGCTTGGGCGGGAGGGGGGAGACCCAGTACTTC
CDR3 protein: CASSLGGRGETQYF

J gene: TRBJ1-6
D gene: -
clone size: medium-sized
V gene: TRBV28
CDR3 DNA: TGTGCCAGCAGTTTAGGGGGGGACTCCTATAATTCACCCCTCCACTTT
CDR3 protein: CASSLGGDSYNSPLHF

J gene: TRBJ1-1
D gene: -
clone size: many
V gene: TRBV3-1
CDR3 DNA: TGTGCCAGCAGCCAAGATTTCGGGGGCGGGACTGAAGCTTTCTTT
CDR3 protein: CASSQDFGGGTEAFF

J gene: TRBJ2-1
D gene: -
clone size: -
V gene: TRBV15
CDR3 DNA: TGTGCCACCAGGTTCGGAAATGAGCAGTTCTTC
CDR3 protein: CATRFGNEQFF

J gene: TRBJ1-4
D gene: -
clone size: many
V gene: TRBV30
CDR3 DNA: TGTGCCCTCAGCGTTGAAAAACTGTTTTTT
CDR3 protein: CALSVEKLFF

J gene: TRBJ2-7
D gene: -
clone size: many
V gene: TRBV14
CDR3 DNA: TGTGCCAGCAGCCAAGCGACAGGCAGAAAACAGTACTTC
CDR3 protein: CASSQATGRKQYF

J gene: TRBJ1-2
D gene: -
clone size: many
V gene: TRBV7-2
CDR3 DNA: TGTGCCAGCAGCCAATCAAATACAGAACAAGGCGGTGGCTACACCTTC
CDR3 protein: CASSQSNTEQGGGYTF

J gene: TRBJ2-6
D gene: TRBD1
clone size: -
V gene: TRBV3-1
CDR3 DNA: TGTGCCAGCAGCCTCTTGACAGGGGCTGGGGCCAACGTCCTGACTTTC
CDR3 protein: CASSLLTGAGANVLTF

J gene: TRBJ1-5
D gene: -
clone size: many
V gene: TRBV30
CDR3 DNA: TGTGCCTGGAGTGTATCCGGAAGGAATAGCAATCAGCCCCAGCATTTT
CDR3 protein: CAWSVSGRNSNQPQHF

J gene: TRBJ2-2
D gene: -
clone size: few
V gene: TRBV6-1
CDR3 DNA: TGTGCCAGCAGCCGGAGACAAGACACCGGGGAGCTGTTTTTT
CDR3 protein: CASSRRQDTGELFF

J gene: TRBJ2-7
D gene: -
clone size: many
V gene: TRBV12-5
CDR3 DNA: TGTGCTAGTGGCCCGCTTGAGGCCTACGAGCAGTACTTC
CDR3 protein: CASGPLEAYEQYF

J gene: TRBJ2-1
D gene: -
clone size: many
V gene: TRBV5-6
CDR3 DNA: TGTGCCAGCAGCCGCTTGTGGGCTCGCTCCTACAATGAGCAGTTCTTC
CDR3 protein: CASSRLWARSYNEQFF

J gene: TRBJ2-7
D gene: -
clone size: many
V gene: TRBV28
CDR3 DNA: TGTGCCAGCAGTCCTGCCGGGCCCCTCCGATACGAGCAGTACTTC
CDR3 protein: CASSPAGPLRYEQYF

J gene: TRBJ2-2
D gene: -
clone size: many
V gene: TRBV12-5
CDR3 DNA: TGTGCTAGTGGTTTGATCCAGGGTTTTTTCCGCGGGGAGCTGTTTTTT
CDR3 protein: CASGLIQGFFRGELFF

J gene: TRBJ1-6
D gene: -
clone size: many
V gene: TRBV3-1
CDR3 DNA: TGTGCCAGCAGCCAGGACTTCAAAAGGGGGAGACCCCTCCACTTT
CDR3 protein: CASSQDFKRGRPLHF

J gene: TRBJ2-5
D gene: -
clone size: -
V gene: TRBV6-1
CDR3 DNA: TGTGCCAGCAGCCCTGGCGCCCAGACCCAGTACTTC
CDR3 protein: CASSPGAQTQYF